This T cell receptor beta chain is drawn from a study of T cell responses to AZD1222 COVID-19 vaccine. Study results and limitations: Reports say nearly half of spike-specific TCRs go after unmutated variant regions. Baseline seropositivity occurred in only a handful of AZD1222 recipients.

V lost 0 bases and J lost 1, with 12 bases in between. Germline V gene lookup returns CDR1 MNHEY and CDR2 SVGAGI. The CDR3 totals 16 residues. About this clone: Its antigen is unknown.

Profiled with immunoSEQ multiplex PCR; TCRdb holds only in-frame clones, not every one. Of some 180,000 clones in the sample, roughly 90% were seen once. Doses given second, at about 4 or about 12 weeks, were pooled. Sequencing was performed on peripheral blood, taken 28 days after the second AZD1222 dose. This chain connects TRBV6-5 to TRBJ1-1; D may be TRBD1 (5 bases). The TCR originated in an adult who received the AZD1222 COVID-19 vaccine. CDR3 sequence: CASSYSDTPGNTEAFF. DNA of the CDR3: TGTGCCAGCAGTTACTCGGACACCCCAGGGAACACTGAAGCTTTCTTT.